This entry lists 2 T cell receptor beta chains sequenced from one sample in a study of blood T cell repertoires in COVID-19. Here immunoSEQ multiplex PCR was the method, and the copy in TCRdb shows in-frame clones only, minus some. The sample contains approximately 110,000 clones, around 84% of which appear only once. The sequencing sample was made of peripheral blood. These receptors all come from a human donor in a cohort sampled during active COVID-19.

The rearrangement links TRBV2 to TRBJ1-1; D is unclear. With 0 bases removed from V and 7 bases from J, the gap between germline ends came to 15 bases. The CDR3 contains 15 residues. CDR1 is SNHLY and CDR2 is FYNNEI in the germline V gene. CDR3 residues: CASSEAGSGRGEAFF. The CDR3 DNA reads TGTGCCAGCAGTGAAGCAGGTTCGGGTCGTGGTGAAGCTTTCTTT.

The chain carries TRBV2 and TRBJ2-1; perhaps TRBD2 as D (6 bases). Germline V CDR1 and CDR2: SNHLY, FYNNEI. The CDR3 sequence is 11 residues long. The V end was cut by 8 bases, the J end by 9 bases, with 11 bases between. For the CDR3, the DNA is TGTGCCAGCGTCGTCGGGGGTGAGCAGTTCTTC. Its translation is CASVVGGEQFF.